The T cell receptor (beta chain) under discussion was sequenced for a study of Graves' ophthalmopathy and Graves' hyperthyroidism. Overall study findings and caveats: Detected in blood as well were most expanded thyroid clonotypes with frequency above 0.001.

Beta-chain TCR CDR3 regions were amplified from RNA transcripts. RT-PCR with HTBI primers came first, then second-round multiplex PCR. A single record per CDR3 protein comes from TCRdb applying MiXCR to the multiplex PCR reads. The sample contains about 480,000 distinct CDR3 sequences, approximately 15% of which appear only once. A remark on this clonotype: Its target is not known.

Excluded were patients with other autoimmune diseases, uncontrolled infections, pregnancy or lactation. The sequence was collected from a woman younger than 45 with Graves' ophthalmopathy. Sequencing used blood.

The chain's CDR3 is CASSWDRGSAEAFF. The CDR3 region has the DNA TGCGCCAGCAGTTGGGACAGGGGGAGCGCTGAAGCTTTCTTT. The chain combines TRBV10-2 with TRBJ1-1; 11 bases agree with TRBD1. V shed 5 bases, J shed 6 bases, and the junction held 5 bases outside the gene matches. The CDR3 is 14 amino acids. The V gene's germline CDR1 is WSHSY and CDR2 SAAADI.